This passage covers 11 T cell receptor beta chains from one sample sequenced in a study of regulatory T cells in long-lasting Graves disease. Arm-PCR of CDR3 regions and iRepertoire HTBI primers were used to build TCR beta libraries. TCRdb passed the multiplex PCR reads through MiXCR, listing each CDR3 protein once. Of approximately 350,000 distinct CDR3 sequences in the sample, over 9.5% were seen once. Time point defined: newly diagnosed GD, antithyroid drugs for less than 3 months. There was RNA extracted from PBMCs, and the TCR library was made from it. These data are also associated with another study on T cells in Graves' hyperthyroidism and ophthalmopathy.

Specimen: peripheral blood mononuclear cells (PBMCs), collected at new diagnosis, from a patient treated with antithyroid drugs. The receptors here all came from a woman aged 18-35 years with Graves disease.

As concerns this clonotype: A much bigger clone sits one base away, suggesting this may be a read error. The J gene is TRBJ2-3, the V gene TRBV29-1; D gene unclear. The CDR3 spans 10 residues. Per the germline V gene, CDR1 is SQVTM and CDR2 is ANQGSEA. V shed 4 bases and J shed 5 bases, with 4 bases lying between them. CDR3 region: CSVVVDTQYF. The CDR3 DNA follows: TGCAGCGTTGTTGTAGATACGCAGTATTTT.

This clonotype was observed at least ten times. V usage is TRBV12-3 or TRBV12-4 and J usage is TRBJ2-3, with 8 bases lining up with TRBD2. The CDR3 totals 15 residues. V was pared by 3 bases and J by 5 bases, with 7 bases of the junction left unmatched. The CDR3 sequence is CASSFVAGRGDTQYF. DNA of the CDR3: TGTGCCAGCAGTTTCGTAGCGGGAAGGGGAGATACGCAGTATTTT.

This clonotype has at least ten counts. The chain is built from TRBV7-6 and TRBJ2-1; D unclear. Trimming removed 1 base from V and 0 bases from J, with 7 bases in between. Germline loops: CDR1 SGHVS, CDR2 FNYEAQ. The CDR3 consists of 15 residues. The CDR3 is CASSLVHSSYNEQFF. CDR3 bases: TGTGCCAGCAGCTTAGTTCATAGCTCCTACAATGAGCAGTTCTTC.

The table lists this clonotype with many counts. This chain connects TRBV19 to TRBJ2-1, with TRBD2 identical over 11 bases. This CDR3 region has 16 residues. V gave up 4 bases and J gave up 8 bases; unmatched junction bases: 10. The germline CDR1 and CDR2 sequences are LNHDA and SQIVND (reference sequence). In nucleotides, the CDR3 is TGTGCCAGTAGTAACCCCGCTAGCGGGAGGATGTATGAGCAGTTCTTC. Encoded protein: CASSNPASGRMYEQFF.

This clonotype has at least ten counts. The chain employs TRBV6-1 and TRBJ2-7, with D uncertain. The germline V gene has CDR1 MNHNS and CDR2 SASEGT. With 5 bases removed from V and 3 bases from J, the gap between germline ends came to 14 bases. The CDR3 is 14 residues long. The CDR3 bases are TGTGCCAGCAGTCATGACCCCAGAAGCTACGAGCAGTACTTC. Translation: CASSHDPRSYEQYF.

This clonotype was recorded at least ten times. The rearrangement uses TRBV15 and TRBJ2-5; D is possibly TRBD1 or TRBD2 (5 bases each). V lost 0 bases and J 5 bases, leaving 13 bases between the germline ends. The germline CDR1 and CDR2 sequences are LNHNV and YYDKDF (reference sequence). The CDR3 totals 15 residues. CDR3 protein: CATSRDRDRRETQYF. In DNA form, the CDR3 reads TGTGCCACCAGCAGAGATAGGGACCGCAGGGAGACCCAGTACTTC.

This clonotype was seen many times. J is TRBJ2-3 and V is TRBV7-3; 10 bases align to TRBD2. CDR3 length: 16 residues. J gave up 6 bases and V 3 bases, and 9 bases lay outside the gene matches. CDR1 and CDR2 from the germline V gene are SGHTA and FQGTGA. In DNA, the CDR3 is TGTGCCAGCAGCTTTACGAGCGGGAGGGTTACGGATACGCAGTATTTT. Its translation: CASSFTSGRVTDTQYF.

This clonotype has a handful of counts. The CDR3 here is CASSFVITGVNEQFF. CDR3 DNA: TGTGCCAGCAGTTTTGTCATAACGGGAGTCAATGAGCAGTTCTTC. The J gene is TRBJ2-1, the V gene TRBV27; D is perhaps TRBD2 (6 bases). V was cut by 3 bases and J by 6 bases, with 15 bases left in between. CDR1 MNHEY and CDR2 SMNVEV come from the germline V gene (reference sequence). This CDR3 spans 15 amino acids.

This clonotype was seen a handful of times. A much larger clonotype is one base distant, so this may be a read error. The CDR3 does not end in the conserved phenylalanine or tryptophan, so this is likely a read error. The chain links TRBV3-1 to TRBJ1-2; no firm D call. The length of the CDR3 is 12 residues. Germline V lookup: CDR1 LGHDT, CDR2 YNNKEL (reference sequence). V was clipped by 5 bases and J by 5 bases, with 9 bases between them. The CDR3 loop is CASSDNSYGYTS. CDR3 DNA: TGTGCCAGCAGCGATAACAGTTATGGCTACACCTCC.

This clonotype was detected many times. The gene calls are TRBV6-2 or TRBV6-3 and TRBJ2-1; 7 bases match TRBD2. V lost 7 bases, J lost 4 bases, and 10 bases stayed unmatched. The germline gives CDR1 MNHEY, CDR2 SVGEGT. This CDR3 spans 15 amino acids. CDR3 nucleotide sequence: TGTGCCAGCACCCCCCAGGCTAGCGGATACAATGAGCAGTTCTTC. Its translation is CASTPQASGYNEQFF.

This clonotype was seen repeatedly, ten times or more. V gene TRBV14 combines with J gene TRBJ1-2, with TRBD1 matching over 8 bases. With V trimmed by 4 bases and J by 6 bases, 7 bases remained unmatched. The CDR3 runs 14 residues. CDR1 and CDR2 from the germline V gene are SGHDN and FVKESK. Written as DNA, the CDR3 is TGTGCCAGCAGCCGGATGGACAGGGTCCATGGCTACACCTTC. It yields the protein CASSRMDRVHGYTF.